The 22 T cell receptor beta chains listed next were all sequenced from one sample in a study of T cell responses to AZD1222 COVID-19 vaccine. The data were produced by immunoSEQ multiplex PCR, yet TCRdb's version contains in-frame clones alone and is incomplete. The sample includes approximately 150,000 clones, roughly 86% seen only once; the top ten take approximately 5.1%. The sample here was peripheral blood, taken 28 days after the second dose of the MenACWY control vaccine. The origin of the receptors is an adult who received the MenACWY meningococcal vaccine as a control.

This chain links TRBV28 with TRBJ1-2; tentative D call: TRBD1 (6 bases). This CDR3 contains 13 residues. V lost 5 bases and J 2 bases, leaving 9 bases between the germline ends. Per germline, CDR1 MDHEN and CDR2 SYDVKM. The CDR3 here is CASSQTGNYGYTF. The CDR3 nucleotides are TGTGCCAGCAGTCAGACAGGAAACTATGGCTACACCTTC.

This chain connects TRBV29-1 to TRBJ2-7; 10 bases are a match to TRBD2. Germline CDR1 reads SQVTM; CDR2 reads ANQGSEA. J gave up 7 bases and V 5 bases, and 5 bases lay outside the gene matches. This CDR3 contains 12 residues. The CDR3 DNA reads TGCAGCGTTCTAGCGGGAGCGGGGGAGCAGTACTTC. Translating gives CSVLAGAGEQYF.

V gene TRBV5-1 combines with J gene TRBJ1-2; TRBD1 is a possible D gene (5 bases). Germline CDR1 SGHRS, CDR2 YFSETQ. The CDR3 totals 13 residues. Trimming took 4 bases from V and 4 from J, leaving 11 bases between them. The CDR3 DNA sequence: TGCGCCAGCAGCAATGACGGGGGCTATGGCTACACCTTC. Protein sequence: CASSNDGGYGYTF. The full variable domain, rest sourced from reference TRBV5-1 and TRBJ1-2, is KAGVTQTPRYLIKTRGQQVTLSCSPISGHRSVSWYQQTPGQGLQFLFEYFSETQRNKGNFPGRFSGRQFSNSRSEMNVSTLELGDSALYLCASSNDGGYGYTFGSGTRLTVV.

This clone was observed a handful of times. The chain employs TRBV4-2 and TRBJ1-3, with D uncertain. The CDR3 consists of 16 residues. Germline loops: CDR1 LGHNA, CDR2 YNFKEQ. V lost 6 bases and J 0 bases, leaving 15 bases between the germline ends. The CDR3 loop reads CASSPTGANSGNTIYF. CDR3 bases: TGTGCCAGCAGTCCAACCGGTGCCAACTCTGGAAACACCATATATTTT.

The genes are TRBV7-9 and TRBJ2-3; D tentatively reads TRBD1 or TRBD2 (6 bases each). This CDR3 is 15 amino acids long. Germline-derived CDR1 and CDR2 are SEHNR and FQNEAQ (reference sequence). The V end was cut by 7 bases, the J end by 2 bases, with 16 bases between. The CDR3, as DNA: TGTGCCAGCACCCAAGGAGGGGGGAACACAGATACGCAGTATTTT. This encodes CASTQGGGNTDTQYF.

The CDR3 sequence is CASSRTGREKLFF. The CDR3 DNA sequence: TGTGCCAGCAGTAGGACAGGGCGCGAAAAACTGTTTTTT. The rearrangement joins TRBV6-5 to TRBJ1-4; 8 bases line up with TRBD1. V lost 5 bases and J lost 8; bases outside the gene matches: 4. Germline loops: CDR1 MNHEY, CDR2 SVGAGI. This CDR3 comprises 13 residues.

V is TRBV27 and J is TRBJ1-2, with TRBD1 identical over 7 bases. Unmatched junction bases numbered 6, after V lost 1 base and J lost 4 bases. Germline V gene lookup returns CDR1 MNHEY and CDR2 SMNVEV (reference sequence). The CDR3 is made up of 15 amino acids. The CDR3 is CASSLYRGRSYGYTF. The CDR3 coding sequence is TGTGCCAGCAGTTTATACAGGGGTAGATCCTATGGCTACACCTTC.

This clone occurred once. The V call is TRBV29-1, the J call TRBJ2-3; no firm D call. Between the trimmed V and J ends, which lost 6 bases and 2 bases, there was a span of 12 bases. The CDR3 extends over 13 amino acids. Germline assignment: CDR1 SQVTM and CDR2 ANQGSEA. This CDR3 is CSVGLAPTDTQYF. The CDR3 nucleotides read TGCAGCGTCGGGTTGGCCCCCACAGATACGCAGTATTTT.

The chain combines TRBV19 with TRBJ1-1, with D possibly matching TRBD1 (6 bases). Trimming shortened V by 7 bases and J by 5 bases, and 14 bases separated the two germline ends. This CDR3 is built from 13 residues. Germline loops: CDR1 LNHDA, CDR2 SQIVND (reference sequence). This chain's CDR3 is CASKAGDRTEAFF. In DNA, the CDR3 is TGTGCCAGTAAGGCAGGGGATAGGACTGAAGCTTTCTTT.

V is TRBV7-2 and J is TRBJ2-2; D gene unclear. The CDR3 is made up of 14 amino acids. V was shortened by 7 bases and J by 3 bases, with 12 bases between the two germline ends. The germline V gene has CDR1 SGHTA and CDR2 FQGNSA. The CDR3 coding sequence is TGTGCCAGCACTACCATGGCGGACACCGGGGAGCTGTTTTTT. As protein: CASTTMADTGELFF.

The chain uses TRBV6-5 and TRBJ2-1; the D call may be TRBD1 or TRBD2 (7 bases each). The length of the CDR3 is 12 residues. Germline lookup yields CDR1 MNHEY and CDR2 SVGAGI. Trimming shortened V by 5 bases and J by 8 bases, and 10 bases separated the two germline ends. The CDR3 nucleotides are TGTGCCAGCAGTCAGGGGGGGGATGAGCAGTTCTTC. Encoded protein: CASSQGGDEQFF.

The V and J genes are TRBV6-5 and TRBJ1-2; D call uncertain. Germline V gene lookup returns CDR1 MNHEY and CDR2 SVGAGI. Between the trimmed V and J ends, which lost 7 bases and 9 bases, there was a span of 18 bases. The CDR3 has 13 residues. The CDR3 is CASIDRAAQSYTF. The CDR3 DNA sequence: TGTGCCAGCATAGACCGGGCCGCCCAAAGCTACACCTTC.

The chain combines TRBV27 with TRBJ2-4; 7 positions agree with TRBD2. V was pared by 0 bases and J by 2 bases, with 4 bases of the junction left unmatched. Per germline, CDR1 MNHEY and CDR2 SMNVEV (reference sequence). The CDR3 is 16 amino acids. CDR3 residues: CASSLSWEGTKNIQYF. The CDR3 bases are TGTGCCAGCAGTTTATCGTGGGAGGGAACCAAAAACATTCAGTACTTC.

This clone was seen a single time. The DNA for the CDR3 is TGTGCCAGCAGTCCCGGGACGTACACCGGGGAGCTGTTTTTT. Encoded protein: CASSPGTYTGELFF. The chain couples TRBV27 to TRBJ2-2; the D call may be TRBD1 or TRBD2 (5 bases each). Germline V CDR1 and CDR2: MNHEY, SMNVEV (reference sequence). The length of the CDR3 is 14 residues. V gave up 5 bases and J gave up 3 bases, with 10 bases separating them.

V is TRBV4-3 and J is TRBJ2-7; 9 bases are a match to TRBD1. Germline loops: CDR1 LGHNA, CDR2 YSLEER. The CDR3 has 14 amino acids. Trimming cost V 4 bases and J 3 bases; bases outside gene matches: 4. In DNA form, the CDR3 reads TGCGCCAGCAGCCTGGGACAGGGACGCTACGAGCAGTACTTC. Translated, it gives CASSLGQGRYEQYF.

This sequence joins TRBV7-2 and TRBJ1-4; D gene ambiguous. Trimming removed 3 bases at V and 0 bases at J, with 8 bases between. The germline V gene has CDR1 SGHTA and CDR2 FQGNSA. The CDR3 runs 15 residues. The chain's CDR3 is CASSLVLATNEKLFF. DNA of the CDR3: TGTGCCAGCAGCTTGGTCCTCGCAACTAATGAAAAACTGTTTTTT.

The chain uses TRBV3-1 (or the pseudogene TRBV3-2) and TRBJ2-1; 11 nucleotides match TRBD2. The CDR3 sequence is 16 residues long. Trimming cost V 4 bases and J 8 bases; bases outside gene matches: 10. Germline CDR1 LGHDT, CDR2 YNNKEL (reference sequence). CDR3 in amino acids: CASSPTLAGGVYEQFF. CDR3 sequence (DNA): TGTGCCAGCAGCCCAACCCTAGCGGGGGGAGTCTATGAGCAGTTCTTC.

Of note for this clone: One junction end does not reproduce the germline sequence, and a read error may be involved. In DNA form, the CDR3 reads TGTGCCAGCCGATACAGGTTCTTGCACAAGGAGCAGTTCTTC. It translates to CASRYRFLHKEQFF. The V and J genes are TRBV25-1 and TRBJ2-1; tentative D call: TRBD1 (5 bases). This CDR3 spans 14 amino acids. Looked up from germline, CDR1 is MGHDK and CDR2 is SYGVNS.

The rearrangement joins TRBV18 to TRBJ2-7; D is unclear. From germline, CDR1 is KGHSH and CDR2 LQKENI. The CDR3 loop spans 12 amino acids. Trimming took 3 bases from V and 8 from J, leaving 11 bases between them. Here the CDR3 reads CASSPPERKQYF. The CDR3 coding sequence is TGTGCCAGCTCACCCCCGGAACGGAAGCAGTACTTC.

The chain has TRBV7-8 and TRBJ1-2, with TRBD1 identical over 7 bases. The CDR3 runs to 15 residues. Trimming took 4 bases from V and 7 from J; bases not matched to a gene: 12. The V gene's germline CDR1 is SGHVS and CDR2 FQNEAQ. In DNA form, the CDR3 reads TGTGCCAGCAGCTCCCCGCTCGACAGGGTTGGTGGCTACACCTTC. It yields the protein CASSSPLDRVGGYTF.

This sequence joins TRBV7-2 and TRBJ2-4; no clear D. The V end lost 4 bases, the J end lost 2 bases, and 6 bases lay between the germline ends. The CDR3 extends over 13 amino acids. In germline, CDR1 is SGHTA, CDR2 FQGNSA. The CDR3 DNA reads TGTGCCAGCAGCTCGAACTCCAAAAACATTCAGTACTTC. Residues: CASSSNSKNIQYF.

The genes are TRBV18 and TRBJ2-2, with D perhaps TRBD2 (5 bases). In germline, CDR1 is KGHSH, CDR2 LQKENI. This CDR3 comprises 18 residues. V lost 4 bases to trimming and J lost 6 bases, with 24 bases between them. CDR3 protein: CASSLLEVTPSLSGELFF. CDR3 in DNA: TGTGCCAGCTCACTTTTGGAGGTCACCCCGAGTCTGTCCGGGGAGCTGTTTTTT.